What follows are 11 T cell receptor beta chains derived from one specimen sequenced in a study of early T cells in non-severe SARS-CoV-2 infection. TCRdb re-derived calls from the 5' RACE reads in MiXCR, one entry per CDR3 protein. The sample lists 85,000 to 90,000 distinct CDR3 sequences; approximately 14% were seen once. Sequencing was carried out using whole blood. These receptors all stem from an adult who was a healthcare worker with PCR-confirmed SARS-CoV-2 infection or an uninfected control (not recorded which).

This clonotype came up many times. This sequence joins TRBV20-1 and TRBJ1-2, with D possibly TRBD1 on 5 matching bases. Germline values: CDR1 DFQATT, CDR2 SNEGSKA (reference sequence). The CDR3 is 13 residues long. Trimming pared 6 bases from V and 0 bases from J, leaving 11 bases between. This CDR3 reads CSARLGANYGYTF. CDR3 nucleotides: TGCAGTGCGAGATTGGGGGCTAACTATGGCTACACCTTC.

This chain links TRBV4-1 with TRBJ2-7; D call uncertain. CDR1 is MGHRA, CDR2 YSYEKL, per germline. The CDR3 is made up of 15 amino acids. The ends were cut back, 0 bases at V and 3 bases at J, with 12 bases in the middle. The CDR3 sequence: CASSQEPVSNYEQYF. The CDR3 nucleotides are TGCGCCAGCAGCCAAGAGCCGGTATCCAACTACGAGCAGTACTTC.

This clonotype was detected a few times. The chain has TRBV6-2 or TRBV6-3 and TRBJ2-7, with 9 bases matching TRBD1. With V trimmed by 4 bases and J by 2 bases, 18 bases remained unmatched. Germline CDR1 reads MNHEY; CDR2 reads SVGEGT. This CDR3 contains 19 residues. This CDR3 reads CASSSLSPGQGSRTYEQYF. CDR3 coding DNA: TGTGCCAGCAGTTCTTTATCACCGGGACAGGGCTCCCGAACCTACGAGCAGTACTTC.

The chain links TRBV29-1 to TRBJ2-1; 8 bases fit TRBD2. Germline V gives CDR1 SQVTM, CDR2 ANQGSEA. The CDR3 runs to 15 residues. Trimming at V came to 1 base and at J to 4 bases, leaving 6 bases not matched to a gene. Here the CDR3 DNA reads TGCAGCGTTGAAGGTCTTAGCGGGGTGTACAATGAGCAGTTCTTC. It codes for CSVEGLSGVYNEQFF.

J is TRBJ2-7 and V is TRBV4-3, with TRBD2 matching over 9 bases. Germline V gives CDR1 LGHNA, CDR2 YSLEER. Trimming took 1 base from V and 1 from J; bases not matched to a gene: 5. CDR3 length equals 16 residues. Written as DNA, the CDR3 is TGCGCCAGCAGCCAAGGAGGCGGACTAGCGTCCTACGAGCAGTACTTC. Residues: CASSQGGGLASYEQYF.

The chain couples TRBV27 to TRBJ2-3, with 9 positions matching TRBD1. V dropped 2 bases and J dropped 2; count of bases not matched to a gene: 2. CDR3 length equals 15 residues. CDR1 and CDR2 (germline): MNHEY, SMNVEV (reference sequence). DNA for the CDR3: TGTGCCAGCAGTTTAGGGACAGGGTTCACAGATACGCAGTATTTT. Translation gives CASSLGTGFTDTQYF.

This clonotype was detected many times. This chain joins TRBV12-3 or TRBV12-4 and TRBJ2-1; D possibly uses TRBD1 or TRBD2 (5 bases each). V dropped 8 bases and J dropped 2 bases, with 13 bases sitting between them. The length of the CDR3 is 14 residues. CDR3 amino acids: CASSRDRAYNEQFF. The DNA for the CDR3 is TGTGCCAGCTCCAGGGACCGCGCCTACAATGAGCAGTTCTTC.

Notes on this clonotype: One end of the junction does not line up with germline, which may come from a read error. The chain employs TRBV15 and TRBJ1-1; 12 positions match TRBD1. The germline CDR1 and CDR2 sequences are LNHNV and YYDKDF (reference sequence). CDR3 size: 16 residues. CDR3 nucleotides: TGTGCCACCAGCGTCGGGACAGGGGGCTTTGACACTGAAGTTTTCTTT. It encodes CATSVGTGGFDTEVFF.

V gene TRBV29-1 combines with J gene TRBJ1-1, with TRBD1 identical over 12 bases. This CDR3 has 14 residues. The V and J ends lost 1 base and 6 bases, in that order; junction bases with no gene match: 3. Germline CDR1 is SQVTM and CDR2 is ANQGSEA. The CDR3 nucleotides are TGCAGCGTTGAAGGGGGGACAGGGGGCCCTGAAGCTTTCTTT. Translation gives CSVEGGTGGPEAFF. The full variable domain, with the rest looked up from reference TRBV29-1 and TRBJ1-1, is SAVISQKPSRDICQRGTSLTIQCQVDSQVTMMFWYRQQPGQSLTLIATANQGSEATYESGFVIDKFPISRPNLTFSTLTVSNMSPEDSSIYLCSVEGGTGGPEAFFGQGTRLTVV.

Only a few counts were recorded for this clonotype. This CDR3 reads CASRQDPAREKLFF. DNA for the CDR3: TGTGCCAGCCGCCAGGACCCTGCGAGGGAAAAACTGTTTTTT. The chain carries TRBV19 and TRBJ1-4; D is ambiguous. The V and J ends lost 9 bases and 8 bases respectively, with 19 bases between them. Germline V gives CDR1 LNHDA, CDR2 SQIVND (reference sequence). CDR3 length equals 14 residues.

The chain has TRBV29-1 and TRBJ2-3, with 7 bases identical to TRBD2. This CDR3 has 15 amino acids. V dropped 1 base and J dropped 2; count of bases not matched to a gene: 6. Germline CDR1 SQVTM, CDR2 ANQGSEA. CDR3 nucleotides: TGCAGCGTTGAAGCACGGGGGGAAACCACAGATACGCAGTATTTT. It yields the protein CSVEARGETTDTQYF.